Each of the 21 T cell receptor beta chains below was sequenced from the same sample in a study of read filtering for tumor transcriptome and immune sequencing. Molecular barcoded adaptors covering alpha/delta and beta/gamma chains were used on approximately 440 ng RNA. TCRdb reanalysed the reads using MiXCR and keeps one entry per CDR3 protein. The sample records about 90,000 distinct CDR3 sequences, 9% to 15% being singletons. The sample comprised a population of CD138-negative cells sorted from bone marrow. The receptors shown here come from a donor over 35 with multiple myeloma.

Many counts were recorded for this clonotype. V and J are TRBV5-1 and TRBJ2-7; D perhaps matches TRBD2 (5 bases). CDR1 and CDR2 from the germline V gene are SGHRS and YFSETQ. CDR3 length: 16 residues. The V end lost 0 bases, the J end lost 0 bases, and 13 bases lay between the germline ends. CDR3 sequence (DNA): TGCGCCAGCAGCTTGGGGTCAGCGGCCGTCTCCTACGAGCAGTACTTC. Protein product: CASSLGSAAVSYEQYF. The full variable domain, with the rest looked up from reference TRBV5-1 and TRBJ2-7, is KAGVTQTPRYLIKTRGQQVTLSCSPISGHRSVSWYQQTPGQGLQFLFEYFSETQRNKGNFPGRFSGRQFSNSRSEMNVSTLELGDSALYLCASSLGSAAVSYEQYFGPGTRLTVT.

This clonotype was counted ten times or more. The chain joins TRBV29-1 to TRBJ2-1; 9 bases fit TRBD2. V shed 6 bases and J 3 bases; nucleotides not matched to a gene: 9. Germline assignment: CDR1 SQVTM and CDR2 ANQGSEA. This CDR3 has 15 amino acids. The CDR3 region has the DNA TGCAGCGTACAGACTAGCGGAGGTAACTACAATGAGCAGTTCTTC. This codes for CSVQTSGGNYNEQFF.

This clonotype was seen repeatedly, ten times or more. This sequence joins TRBV5-4 and TRBJ2-2; D not resolved. This CDR3 is built from 14 residues. Trimming pared 0 bases from V and 1 base from J, leaving 4 bases between. The germline gives CDR1 SGHNT, CDR2 YYREEE (reference sequence). This CDR3 reads CASSLGQNTGELFF. DNA of the CDR3: TGTGCCAGCAGCTTGGGACAGAACACCGGGGAGCTGTTTTTT.

This clonotype was counted ten times or more. The junction differs from germline at one of its ends, possibly a read error. This chain links TRBV5-1 with TRBJ2-2; 8 bases match TRBD2. Germline-derived CDR1 and CDR2 are SGHRS and YFSETQ. This CDR3 contains 16 residues. The CDR3 sequence: CASSLSVAGIAGELSF. The DNA for the CDR3 is TGCGCCAGCAGCTTGTCGGTAGCGGGAATTGCCGGGGAGCTGTCTTTT.

This clonotype appeared many times. The chain joins TRBV20-1 to TRBJ2-5; perhaps TRBD2 as D (7 bases). This CDR3 comprises 14 residues. Germline V gene sequence: CDR1 DFQATT, CDR2 SNEGSKA (reference sequence). This CDR3 reads CSPVPTGGRKTQYF. In DNA, the CDR3 is TGCAGCCCGGTACCCACGGGGGGCAGGAAGACCCAGTACTTC.

The sample holds a few counts of this clonotype. The rearrangement links TRBV4-3 to TRBJ2-1, with 13 bases matching TRBD2. With V trimmed by 4 bases and J by 5 bases, 5 bases remained unmatched. From germline, CDR1 is LGHNA and CDR2 YSLEER. The CDR3 has 16 residues. CDR3 protein: CASSPLAGGQDNEQFF. The CDR3 DNA sequence: TGCGCCAGCAGCCCACTAGCGGGAGGGCAAGACAATGAGCAGTTCTTC.

This clonotype was detected many times. The chain combines TRBV20-1 with TRBJ2-7; D is possibly TRBD1 (6 bases). Germline V gene sequence: CDR1 DFQATT, CDR2 SNEGSKA (reference sequence). CDR3 length: 14 amino acids. V was clipped by 2 bases and J by 0 bases, with 11 bases between them. The chain's CDR3 is CSARRQDSSYEQYF. The CDR3 nucleotides read TGCAGTGCTAGAAGACAGGACAGCTCCTACGAGCAGTACTTC.

This clonotype showed up many times. This chain uses TRBV6-1 with TRBJ1-1; D is uncertain. Germline CDR1 and CDR2: MNHNS and SASEGT. The CDR3 totals 15 residues. V lost 6 bases, J lost 0 bases, and 14 bases lay in between. The CDR3 nucleotides read TGTGCCAGCAGCCTTGATATTACAGTGAACACTGAAGCTTTCTTT. Translated, it gives CASSLDITVNTEAFF.

This clonotype showed up many times. An end of the junction does not agree with germline; a read error may underlie this. The CDR3, as DNA: TGCGCCAGCAGCACCGGGACGGCCGATGGCTACACTTTC. This encodes CASSTGTADGYTF. The rearrangement uses TRBV5-1 and TRBJ1-2, with TRBD1 as a possible D gene (5 bases). There are 13 residues in the CDR3. Germline V gene sequence: CDR1 SGHRS, CDR2 YFSETQ.

This clonotype was observed a handful of times. The chain links TRBV2 to TRBJ1-2, with a possible D match to TRBD1 (5 bases). The germline V gene has CDR1 SNHLY and CDR2 FYNNEI. The CDR3 spans 11 residues. V dropped 4 bases and J dropped 9 bases, with 9 bases sitting between them. For the CDR3, the DNA is TGTGCCAGCAGTGTGGGGGAGAGCTACACCTTC. Protein product: CASSVGESYTF.

This clonotype was recorded at least ten times. This chain joins TRBV5-4 and TRBJ1-1; a weak D match, TRBD1 (5 bases). Germline assignment: CDR1 SGHNT and CDR2 YYREEE (reference sequence). Trimming shortened V by 6 bases and J by 1 base, and 16 bases separated the two germline ends. The CDR3 length is 15 residues. CDR3 region: CASNLGGRGNTEAFF. The CDR3 nucleotides are TGTGCCAGCAACCTGGGCGGGAGGGGGAACACTGAAGCTTTCTTT.

On this clonotype itself: A much larger clonotype is one base distant, so this may be a read error. The chain couples TRBV5-5 to TRBJ2-1, with 7 positions matching TRBD1. Germline CDR1 SGHKS, CDR2 YYEKEE (reference sequence). The CDR3 totals 16 residues. V shed 3 bases, J shed 7 bases, and the junction held 13 bases outside the gene matches. The CDR3 DNA reads as TGTGCCAGCAGCTCGCGGACAGGTTTTCCCTTGAATGAGCAGTTCTTC. Its translation: CASSSRTGFPLNEQFF. Drawing the rest from reference TRBV5-5 and TRBJ2-1, the complete variable domain is DAGVTQSPTHLIKTRGQQVTLRCSPISGHKSVSWYQQVLGQGPQFIFQYYEKEERGRGNFPDRFSARQFPNYSSELNVNALLLGDSALYLCASSSRTGFPLNEQFFGPGTRLTVL.

This clonotype has ten or more counts. The chain is built from TRBV9 and TRBJ2-1; the match to TRBD2 covers 7 bases. This CDR3 contains 16 residues. Germline V gene lookup returns CDR1 SGDLS and CDR2 YYNGEE. Trimming at V came to 0 bases and at J to 2 bases, leaving 5 bases not matched to a gene. The CDR3 here is CASSVAGRGAYNEQFF. For the CDR3, the DNA is TGTGCCAGCAGCGTAGCAGGGAGGGGCGCCTACAATGAGCAGTTCTTC. Full variable domain (rest looked up from reference TRBV9 and TRBJ2-1): DSGVTQTPKHLITATGQRVTLRCSPRSGDLSVYWYQQSLDQGLQFLIQYYNGEERAKGNILERFSAQQFPDLHSELNLSSLELGDSALYFCASSVAGRGAYNEQFFGPGTRLTVL.

Many counts were recorded for this clonotype. The DNA for the CDR3 is TGTGCCAGCAGCGTAGGGAGGGGGAGCTACAATGAGCAGTTCTTC. Its protein is CASSVGRGSYNEQFF. The chain uses TRBV9 and TRBJ2-1; possibly TRBD1 or TRBD2 for D (6 bases each). V lost 0 bases, J lost 3 bases, and 10 bases lay in between. The CDR3 is 15 residues long. Germline V gives CDR1 SGDLS, CDR2 YYNGEE.

Worth noting for this clonotype: The junction does not match germline at one end; this may be a read error. V gene TRBV20-1 combines with J gene TRBJ1-4; tentatively, D is TRBD1 (6 bases). The V gene's germline CDR1 is DFQATT and CDR2 SNEGSKA (reference sequence). The CDR3 runs 13 residues. CDR3 bases: TGCAGTGCTTACCCGGAGGGACAAGGAAAACTGTTCTTT. Protein: CSAYPEGQGKLFF.

This clonotype was observed many times. The chain has TRBV29-1 and TRBJ2-5; perhaps TRBD1 as D (5 bases). CDR3 size: 12 residues. Germline V gene sequence: CDR1 SQVTM, CDR2 ANQGSEA. Trimming removed 6 bases from V and 2 bases from J, with 10 bases in between. This CDR3 reads CSVRKGQETQYF. The CDR3 DNA reads as TGCAGCGTGAGGAAGGGGCAAGAGACCCAGTACTTC.

In this sample, this clonotype turned up many times. The chain has TRBV28 and TRBJ2-1; 13 nucleotides line up with TRBD2. The CDR3 totals 14 residues. V was pared by 8 bases and J by 7 bases, with 5 bases of the junction left unmatched. Germline CDR1 and CDR2: MDHEN and SYDVKM. The CDR3 sequence: CASSTTSGRNEQFF. The CDR3 region has the DNA TGTGCCAGCTCCACGACTAGCGGGAGGAATGAGCAGTTCTTC.

This clonotype occurred many times. The CDR3 protein is CASSLDWASPGAQYF. CDR3 coding DNA: TGCGCCAGCAGCTTGGACTGGGCGAGCCCCGGGGCCCAGTACTTC. V usage is TRBV5-1 and J usage is TRBJ2-5, with a possible D match to TRBD2 (5 bases). Germline loops: CDR1 SGHRS, CDR2 YFSETQ. The CDR3 contains 15 residues. Trimming left V 0 bases short and J 9 bases short, with 18 bases between.

This clonotype was seen at least ten times. This sequence joins TRBV29-1 and TRBJ2-7; D is undetermined. The germline CDR1 and CDR2 sequences are SQVTM and ANQGSEA. The CDR3 spans 13 residues. Between the trimmed V and J ends, which lost 2 bases and 0 bases, there was a span of 8 bases. CDR3 sequence (DNA): TGCAGCGTTGAAATGGGAAGCTCCTACGAGCAGTACTTC. Its translation: CSVEMGSSYEQYF.

This clonotype was recorded at least ten times. The V call is TRBV28, the J call TRBJ2-1; D is possibly TRBD2 (6 bases). The CDR3 extends over 14 amino acids. V was shortened by 8 bases and J by 4 bases, with 15 bases between the two germline ends. From germline, CDR1 is MDHEN and CDR2 SYDVKM. The DNA of the CDR3 is TGTGCCAGCGGGTTAGCGGCACCTTACAATGAGCAGTTCTTC. Protein: CASGLAAPYNEQFF.

This clonotype occurred many times. The CDR3 loop reads CASSTSGDTDTQYF. CDR3 nucleotide sequence: TGTGCCAGTTCGACTAGCGGGGACACAGATACGCAGTATTTT. The J gene is TRBJ2-3, the V gene TRBV19; 11 nucleotides match TRBD2. V dropped 8 bases and J dropped 2; count of bases not matched to a gene: 3. Germline assignment: CDR1 LNHDA and CDR2 SQIVND (reference sequence). This CDR3 contains 14 residues.